These T cell receptor beta chains were read from a single sample in a study of OX40 agonist ivuxolimab in advanced cancers. Method: immunoSEQ multiplex PCR; TCRdb's copy keeps in-frame clones and lacks some. The sample has about 33,000 clones, approximately 80% seen once. The sample here was CD4+ or CD8+ T cells sorted from blood, taken in a trial of the OX40 agonist ivuxolimab. These receptors came from an adult with an advanced solid tumor such as melanoma, head and neck, liver or kidney cancer. Each CDR3 is given with its conserved first and last residue. Fields, in order: V gene, D gene, J gene, clone size, CDR3 DNA, CDR3 protein. The D gene is left open where the match is weak. Size tells how often a clone was seen (once, few, many) or the class of an expanded clone, and some rows leave it out.

TRBV28	NA	TRBJ1-2	NA	TGTGCCAGCAGCCTAGAGGACAGCCTCTATGGCTACACCTTC	CASSLEDSLYGYTF
TRBV13	NA	TRBJ2-7	NA	TGTGCCAGCAGCGCCCGGGCCAACAAGGCAGTCGACGAGCAGTACTTC	CASSARANKAVDEQYF
TRBV2	NA	TRBJ1-4	NA	TGTGCCAGCAATACCCTAGGCGAAAAACTGTTTTTT	CASNTLGEKLFF
TRBV5-6	NA	TRBJ2-7	NA	TGTGCCAGCAGTTCTGAGAGATGGTACGAGCAGTACTTC	CASSSERWYEQYF
TRBV6-5	TRBD1	TRBJ1-2	NA	TGTGCCAGCAGTTACGGTCAGGGGGCGGTGTATGGCTACACCTTC	CASSYGQGAVYGYTF
TRBV2	NA	TRBJ2-7	NA	TGTGCCAGCATCATGACAGATTACTACGAGCAGTACTTC	CASIMTDYYEQYF
TRBV6-6	NA	TRBJ1-6	NA	TGTGCCAGCAGAGAAAACCCAGGGTATTCACCCCTCCACTTT	CASRENPGYSPLHF
TRBV21-1	NA	TRBJ1-5	NA	TGTGCCAGCAGGGACAGGGTAGGTCGAAGCAATCAGCCCCAGCATTTT	CASRDRVGRSNQPQHF
TRBV30	TRBD1	TRBJ1-1	NA	TGTGCCTGGACCAGGACAGGGGGACCCACTGAAGCTTTCTTT	CAWTRTGGPTEAFF
TRBV2	NA	TRBJ1-4	NA	TGTGCCAGCAGTGACACCCGATCAACTAATGAAAAACTGTTTTTT	CASSDTRSTNEKLFF
TRBV10-1	TRBD1	TRBJ2-2	once	TGCGCCAGCAGTGAGCTAGGGGACAGGGGGCCGTCGAACACCGGGGAGCTGTTTTTT	CASSELGDRGPSNTGELFF
TRBV29-1	TRBD1	TRBJ1-2	NA	TGCAGCGTTGAAACAGGGGAGGGGTATGGCTACACCTTC	CSVETGEGYGYTF
TRBV13	TRBD2	TRBJ2-7	medium-sized	TGTGCCAGCAGTTTGGGACTAGGCCTGGGGGAGCAGTACTTC	CASSLGLGLGEQYF
TRBV13	NA	TRBJ1-2	NA	TGTGCCAGCAGCTTTGGGGGGCTGGACTATGGCTACACCTTC	CASSFGGLDYGYTF
TRBV29-1	TRBD2	TRBJ2-1	few	TGCAGCGTTGAGGTTTTGGGACTAGCGGATGTGAATGAGCAGTTCTTC	CSVEVLGLADVNEQFF
TRBV15	NA	TRBJ1-4	once	TGTGCCACCAGCACCGACAGACTAGATGAAAAACTGTTTTTT	CATSTDRLDEKLFF
TRBV10-1	NA	TRBJ2-6	NA	TGCGCCAGCAGTACTTGGCTGGAAAGGGAAGCCGGGGCCAACGTCCTGACTTTC	CASSTWLEREAGANVLTF
TRBV27	TRBD1	TRBJ2-3	NA	TGTGCCAGCCACCCCGGGACAGGGCGCACGTATTTT	CASHPGTGRTYF
TRBV4-2	NA	TRBJ2-7	NA	TGTGCCAGCAGCCAAGACCCGCAGGGTAACTCCTACGAGCAGTACTTC	CASSQDPQGNSYEQYF
TRBV7-7	TRBD1	TRBJ2-2	NA	TGTGCTAGCAGCCCCGGTCAACAGGGGGTAAACACCGGGGAGCTGTTTTTT	CASSPGQQGVNTGELFF
TRBV7-2	TRBD1	TRBJ2-1	NA	TGTGCCAGCAGCCTACCCGACAGGGGAAATGAGCAGTTCTTC	CASSLPDRGNEQFF
TRBV7-8	NA	TRBJ1-1	once	TGTGCCAGCAGCTCCCACAATTCGGGGAGGACTGAAGCTTTCTTT	CASSSHNSGRTEAFF
TRBV29-1	TRBD2	TRBJ2-1	NA	TGCAGCGTTGCCGGGACTAGCTCCGTGTCCTACAATGAGCAGTTCTTC	CSVAGTSSVSYNEQFF
TRBV23-1	TRBD1	TRBJ2-7	NA	TGCGCCAGCAGTCGGGGGACAGGGGTTTCCTACGAGCAGTACTTC	CASSRGTGVSYEQYF
TRBV19	NA	TRBJ1-1	NA	TGTGCCAGTAAGGGGGGGTGGATGAACACTGAAGCTTTCTTT	CASKGGWMNTEAFF
TRBV19	NA	TRBJ2-2	few	TGTGCCAGTAGCCCGGTCCCCGGGGAGCTGTTTTTT	CASSPVPGELFF
TRBV6-6	NA	TRBJ2-7	NA	TGTGCCAGCAGTCACGGACTCGGGCCCTACGAGCAGTACTTC	CASSHGLGPYEQYF
TRBV5-6	NA	TRBJ2-5	NA	NA	CASSFGTGSGNPHF
TRBV7-2	NA	TRBJ2-1	NA	TGTGCCAGCAGTTACTTTACAGGGGACTACGAGCAGTTCTTC	CASSYFTGDYEQFF
TRBV7-6	NA	TRBJ2-7	NA	TGTGCCAGCAGCTCCCCGGGGCAGGACGAGCAGTACTTC	CASSSPGQDEQYF
TRBV28	NA	TRBJ2-1	once	TGTGCCAGCGACCAGGGTGGCAATGAGCAGTTCTTC	CASDQGGNEQFF
TRBV5-6	NA	TRBJ2-3	NA	TGTGCCAGCAGCTTGGGAGTCGGGGCAGATACGCAGTATTTT	CASSLGVGADTQYF
TRBV15	NA	TRBJ1-2	NA	TGTGCCACCAGCAGTCCAGGGGCTAACTATGGCTACACCTTC	CATSSPGANYGYTF
TRBV6-5	NA	TRBJ1-6	NA	TGTGCCAGCAGTTACCTAGGCCCCTTAAATAATTCACCCCTCCACTTT	CASSYLGPLNNSPLHF
TRBV5-1	TRBD2	TRBJ2-1	few	TGCGCCAGCAGCTTCGAAACCGGACTAGCGGGGGGCGAGTTCTTC	CASSFETGLAGGEFF
TRBV7-2	NA	TRBJ2-3	once	TGTGCCAGCAACCGGGACACTAGCACAGATACGCAGTATTTT	CASNRDTSTDTQYF
TRBV2	NA	TRBJ1-1	NA	TGTGCCACCCGTACCGGGACACGGTTGGCGACTGAAGCTTTCTTT	CATRTGTRLATEAFF
TRBV7-9	NA	TRBJ2-5	once	TGTGCCAGCAGCTTATTCCAAGAGACCCAGTACTTC	CASSLFQETQYF
TRBV5-1	TRBD1	TRBJ2-7	NA	TGCGCCAGCAGCACCGGGACAGGGATTTACGAGCAGTACTTC	CASSTGTGIYEQYF
TRBV27	NA	TRBJ1-1	few	TGTGCCAGCAGGAAGAACACTGAAGCTTTCTTT	CASRKNTEAFF
TRBV5-6	NA	TRBJ2-2	NA	TGTGCCAGCAGCTTGGGCGGGACACCCAACACCGGGGAGCTGTTTTTT	CASSLGGTPNTGELFF
TRBV29-1	TRBD1	TRBJ1-2	NA	TGCAGCTCTTCGCCATGGACAGGAGCTTACTATGGCTACACCTTC	CSSSPWTGAYYGYTF
TRBV19	NA	TRBJ1-5	NA	TGTGCCAGTAGTATAGGTGGTTCCCAGCCCCAGCATTTT	CASSIGGSQPQHF
TRBV18	TRBD1	TRBJ1-1	NA	TGTGCCAGCTCACAAGGACAGGGGAACACTGAAGCTTTCTTT	CASSQGQGNTEAFF
TRBV19	NA	TRBJ1-5	NA	TGTGCCAGTAGTATAGTTGTGGTAAGGAATCAGCCCCAGCATTTT	CASSIVVVRNQPQHF
TRBV4-1	NA	TRBJ2-1	NA	TGCGCCAGCAGCCAAGTACGTGGCAATGAGCAGTTCTTC	CASSQVRGNEQFF
TRBV19	TRBD1	TRBJ1-5	NA	TGTGCCAGTAGTAAAGGGAGGGGGCTAAGCAATCAGCCCCAGCATTTT	CASSKGRGLSNQPQHF
TRBV2	TRBD2	TRBJ2-7	NA	TGTGCCAGCAGCCCGGGACTAGCGGACACCTACGAGCAGTACTTC	CASSPGLADTYEQYF
TRBV19	TRBD1	TRBJ2-7	NA	TGTGCCAGTAGTGAAGAACTGACAGGGGCGACCTACGAGCAGTACTTC	CASSEELTGATYEQYF
TRBV9	NA	TRBJ2-5	NA	TGTGCCAGCAGCGGACAGGGAGGTGCGAAGACCCAGTACTTC	CASSGQGGAKTQYF
TRBV7-9	NA	TRBJ2-2	NA	TGTGTACCGAGGGGTAGTAACACCGGGGAGCTGTTTTTT	CVPRGSNTGELFF